The count of the clone carrying this T cell receptor (beta chain) is one. What it binds is not known. The sample comes from a study of graft-versus-host responses after intestinal transplantation. Whole-study results and caveats: Detection of GvH clones occurred in recipient marrow, and some had their first appearance in ileum or blood.

Trimming left V 0 bases short and J 5 bases short, with 3 bases between. The CDR3 sequence is 12 residues long. The germline V gene has CDR1 SGHDT and CDR2 YYEEEE. Measured with immunoSEQ multiplex PCR; TCRdb has only the in-frame clones, and not every one. Of about 90,000 clones in the sample, 90% to 95% were seen once. This sequence was found in a human donor who received an intestinal transplant. The sample was unstimulated CD8+ T cells sorted from spleen or lymph node cells, taken before intestinal transplant. The chain recombines TRBV5-6 with TRBJ2-1, with D unclear. The chain's CDR3 is CASSLVNNEQFF. Written as DNA, the CDR3 is TGTGCCAGCAGCTTGGTTAACAATGAGCAGTTCTTC.